This is a list of T cell receptor beta chains from one sample in a study of CD8 T cells in ankylosing spondylitis. TCRdb recomputed calls from the 5' RACE reads with MiXCR, one row per CDR3 protein. Altogether some 250,000 distinct CDR3 sequences are present, around 9.1% being singletons, with the ten largest covering about 6.8%. Source material: blood, either unsorted or a sorted T cell fraction (not recorded which). These receptors originate from a male donor with ankylosing spondylitis or in good health (not recorded which). CDR3s include the opening cysteine and the closing phenylalanine or tryptophan. A D gene is named only where the DNA matches it firmly. Rows may omit the clone size; those that give it use once, few, many or a size class.

d_gene: -
j_gene: TRBJ2-2
v_gene: TRBV5-1
abundance: many
CDR3aa: CASSLAMGRGGTGELFF
CDR3nt: TGCGCCAGCAGCTTGGCCATGGGCAGGGGAGGCACCGGGGAGCTGTTTTTT

d_gene: -
j_gene: TRBJ1-4
v_gene: TRBV7-2
abundance: -
CDR3aa: CASSLRGPTNEKLFF
CDR3nt: TGTGCCAGCAGCTTGAGAGGCCCAACTAATGAAAAACTGTTTTTT

d_gene: TRBD1
j_gene: TRBJ1-4
v_gene: TRBV20-1
abundance: many
CDR3aa: CSAKTGRGSNEKLFF
CDR3nt: TGCAGTGCCAAGACAGGGCGGGGTAGTAATGAAAAACTGTTTTTT

d_gene: -
j_gene: TRBJ2-5
v_gene: TRBV20-1
abundance: many
CDR3aa: CSAHQQETQYF
CDR3nt: TGCAGTGCCCATCAGCAAGAGACCCAGTACTTC

d_gene: -
j_gene: TRBJ1-1
v_gene: TRBV30
abundance: -
CDR3aa: CAWSAGVTEAFF
CDR3nt: TGTGCCTGGAGTGCCGGGGTTACTGAAGCTTTCTTT

d_gene: -
j_gene: TRBJ1-1
v_gene: TRBV20-1
abundance: few
CDR3aa: CSARDGQWVQGTEAFF
CDR3nt: TGCAGTGCTAGAGATGGGCAGTGGGTACAGGGCACTGAAGCTTTCTTT

d_gene: TRBD2
j_gene: TRBJ2-1
v_gene: TRBV20-1
abundance: -
CDR3aa: CSTALAGTNEQFF
CDR3nt: TGCAGTACGGCGCTAGCGGGGACCAATGAGCAGTTCTTC

d_gene: -
j_gene: TRBJ2-2
v_gene: TRBV20-1
abundance: many
CDR3aa: CSARGATGELFF
CDR3nt: TGCAGTGCTAGGGGGGCCACCGGGGAGCTGTTTTTT

d_gene: TRBD1
j_gene: TRBJ1-1
v_gene: TRBV19
abundance: many
CDR3aa: CASSMTGAGTEAFF
CDR3nt: TGTGCCAGTAGTATGACAGGGGCAGGCACTGAAGCTTTCTTT

d_gene: -
j_gene: TRBJ1-2
v_gene: TRBV6-1
abundance: few
CDR3aa: CASHRQDAGYGYTF
CDR3nt: TGTGCCAGTCACCGTCAGGACGCTGGCTATGGCTACACCTTC

d_gene: -
j_gene: TRBJ2-7
v_gene: TRBV5-1
abundance: many
CDR3aa: CASTWGVGYEQYF
CDR3nt: TGCGCCAGCACCTGGGGGGTTGGCTACGAGCAGTACTTC

d_gene: -
j_gene: TRBJ1-4
v_gene: TRBV7-2
abundance: few
CDR3aa: CASSPYGRGVNEKLFF
CDR3nt: TGTGCCAGCAGCCCCTACGGGCGGGGGGTTAATGAAAAACTGTTTTTT

d_gene: TRBD2
j_gene: TRBJ2-1
v_gene: TRBV6-6
abundance: many
CDR3aa: CASRLAQGEQFF
CDR3nt: TGTGCCAGCCGACTAGCTCAGGGTGAGCAGTTCTTC

d_gene: TRBD1
j_gene: TRBJ2-7
v_gene: TRBV27
abundance: many
CDR3aa: CASKVGQAFSYEQYF
CDR3nt: TGTGCCAGCAAGGTCGGACAGGCGTTTTCCTACGAGCAGTACTTC

d_gene: TRBD1
j_gene: TRBJ1-2
v_gene: TRBV3-1
abundance: many
CDR3aa: CASWGATPRGQVGYTF
CDR3nt: TGTGCCAGCTGGGGGGCAACCCCCAGGGGACAGGTTGGCTACACCTTC

d_gene: TRBD1
j_gene: TRBJ1-2
v_gene: TRBV30
abundance: few
CDR3aa: CAWTAGQGHYGYTF
CDR3nt: TGTGCCTGGACCGCGGGACAGGGGCACTATGGCTACACCTTC

d_gene: TRBD1
j_gene: TRBJ2-1
v_gene: TRBV13
abundance: -
CDR3aa: CASSLGRQGRDQFF
CDR3nt: TGTGCCAGCAGCTTAGGACGACAGGGCCGGGATCAGTTCTTC

d_gene: -
j_gene: TRBJ2-2
v_gene: TRBV7-3
abundance: few
CDR3aa: CASSPRSGANTGELFF
CDR3nt: TGTGCCAGCAGCCCCCGGAGCGGAGCGAACACCGGGGAGCTGTTTTTT

d_gene: -
j_gene: TRBJ2-1
v_gene: TRBV4-1
abundance: many
CDR3aa: CASSQKLDPYNEQFF
CDR3nt: TGCGCCAGCAGCCAAAAACTAGACCCTTACAATGAGCAGTTCTTC

d_gene: -
j_gene: TRBJ2-2
v_gene: TRBV9
abundance: -
CDR3aa: CASSRDPVGTGELFF
CDR3nt: TGTGCCAGCAGCCGGGACCCGGTGGGCACCGGGGAGCTGTTTTTT

d_gene: -
j_gene: TRBJ1-3
v_gene: TRBV29-1
abundance: many
CDR3aa: CSVDTAGNTIYF
CDR3nt: TGCAGCGTTGACACTGCTGGAAACACCATATATTTT

d_gene: -
j_gene: TRBJ2-3
v_gene: TRBV29-1
abundance: -
CDR3aa: CSVDGSTDTQYF
CDR3nt: TGCAGCGTTGATGGTAGCACAGATACGCAGTATTTT

d_gene: -
j_gene: TRBJ2-5
v_gene: TRBV5-6
abundance: many
CDR3aa: CASSWTVQETQYF
CDR3nt: TGTGCCAGCAGCTGGACAGTCCAAGAGACCCAGTACTTC

d_gene: TRBD1
j_gene: TRBJ2-1
v_gene: TRBV7-2
abundance: -
CDR3aa: CASSPRTGGLEQFF
CDR3nt: TGTGCCAGCAGCCCCCGGACAGGGGGCTTAGAGCAGTTCTTC

d_gene: -
j_gene: TRBJ1-1
v_gene: TRBV7-2
abundance: few
CDR3aa: CASRREVNTEAFF
CDR3nt: TGTGCCAGCAGGAGAGAAGTGAACACTGAAGCTTTCTTT

d_gene: -
j_gene: TRBJ1-2
v_gene: TRBV29-1
abundance: many
CDR3aa: CSLYHNYGYTF
CDR3nt: TGCAGTTTGTACCATAACTATGGCTACACCTTC

d_gene: TRBD2
j_gene: TRBJ2-1
v_gene: TRBV5-1
abundance: many
CDR3aa: CASSGTSGSSYEQFF
CDR3nt: TGCGCCAGCAGTGGGACTAGCGGGAGTTCTTATGAGCAGTTCTTC

d_gene: -
j_gene: TRBJ1-1
v_gene: TRBV11-2
abundance: many
CDR3aa: CASSSPVNTEAFF
CDR3nt: TGTGCCAGCAGCTCCCCGGTGAACACTGAAGCTTTCTTT

d_gene: -
j_gene: TRBJ2-5
v_gene: TRBV18
abundance: many
CDR3aa: CASSPLAGTQETQYF
CDR3nt: TGTGCCAGCTCACCATTGGCAGGGACTCAAGAGACCCAGTACTTC

d_gene: -
j_gene: TRBJ2-5
v_gene: TRBV11-2
abundance: -
CDR3aa: CASSLDRAGGPQYF
CDR3nt: TGTGCCAGCAGCTTAGATCGGGCAGGGGGGCCCCAGTACTTC

d_gene: -
j_gene: TRBJ2-7
v_gene: TRBV4-1
abundance: many
CDR3aa: CASSQDREQGSYEQYF
CDR3nt: TGCGCCAGCAGCCAAGATAGGGAACAGGGTTCCTACGAGCAGTACTTC

d_gene: TRBD2
j_gene: TRBJ2-3
v_gene: TRBV5-1
abundance: many
CDR3aa: CASTLGLATDTQYF
CDR3nt: TGCGCCAGCACCCTAGGACTAGCAACAGATACGCAGTATTTT

d_gene: -
j_gene: TRBJ1-1
v_gene: TRBV6-2/TRBV6-3
abundance: many
CDR3aa: CASGHTEAFF
CDR3nt: TGTGCCAGCGGACACACTGAAGCTTTCTTT

d_gene: -
j_gene: TRBJ2-1
v_gene: TRBV5-1
abundance: many
CDR3aa: CASSLVGSGYNEQFF
CDR3nt: TGCGCCAGCAGCTTGGTGGGATCGGGGTACAATGAGCAGTTCTTC

d_gene: TRBD1
j_gene: TRBJ1-2
v_gene: TRBV7-2
abundance: many
CDR3aa: CASSLAPQGDGYTF
CDR3nt: TGTGCCAGCAGCTTAGCGCCACAGGGGGATGGCTACACCTTC

d_gene: TRBD2
j_gene: TRBJ2-1
v_gene: TRBV5-4
abundance: few
CDR3aa: CASSLAAGGASYNEQFF
CDR3nt: TGTGCCAGCAGCTTGGCGGCGGGAGGGGCCTCCTACAATGAGCAGTTCTTC

d_gene: -
j_gene: TRBJ1-2
v_gene: TRBV7-8
abundance: many
CDR3aa: CASSLTQGEGYGYTF
CDR3nt: TGTGCCAGCAGCTTAACCCAGGGAGAAGGCTATGGCTACACCTTC

d_gene: -
j_gene: TRBJ2-1
v_gene: TRBV14
abundance: many
CDR3aa: CASSPLGPREQFF
CDR3nt: TGTGCCAGCAGCCCGCTGGGGCCCCGTGAGCAGTTCTTC

d_gene: -
j_gene: TRBJ2-1
v_gene: TRBV5-1
abundance: many
CDR3aa: CASSRGNEVDEQFF
CDR3nt: TGCGCCAGCAGCAGGGGGAATGAGGTGGATGAGCAGTTCTTC

d_gene: -
j_gene: TRBJ2-2
v_gene: TRBV5-1
abundance: -
CDR3aa: CASNLEGGGANTGELFF
CDR3nt: TGCGCCAGCAACCTAGAAGGAGGGGGCGCGAACACCGGGGAGCTGTTTTTT

d_gene: TRBD2
j_gene: TRBJ2-4
v_gene: TRBV11-2
abundance: few
CDR3aa: CASSSLAGSLAKNIQYF
CDR3nt: TGTGCCAGCAGCTCGCTAGCGGGGAGCCTAGCCAAAAACATTCAGTACTTC

d_gene: -
j_gene: TRBJ2-1
v_gene: TRBV3-2
abundance: many
CDR3aa: CASCPFPSGSSYNEQFF
CDR3nt: TGTGCCTCCTGCCCCTTTCCTAGCGGGAGCTCCTACAATGAGCAGTTCTTC

d_gene: -
j_gene: TRBJ2-5
v_gene: TRBV5-1
abundance: many
CDR3aa: CASSLRHPRETQYF
CDR3nt: TGCGCCAGCAGCTTGAGGCATCCGCGAGAGACCCAGTACTTC

d_gene: -
j_gene: TRBJ2-2
v_gene: TRBV4-2
abundance: -
CDR3aa: CASAKGILAYQSAGELFF
CDR3nt: TGTGCCAGCGCTAAGGGGATTCTTGCCTACCAGTCGGCCGGGGAGCTGTTTTTT

d_gene: TRBD1
j_gene: TRBJ2-7
v_gene: TRBV7-9
abundance: many
CDR3aa: CASSLYGGTGETYEQYF
CDR3nt: TGTGCCAGCAGCTTATATGGCGGGACAGGAGAGACCTACGAGCAGTACTTC

d_gene: TRBD2
j_gene: TRBJ2-7
v_gene: TRBV11-3
abundance: few
CDR3aa: CASSPRPGSGDRLEQYF
CDR3nt: TGTGCCAGCAGCCCCCGCCCGGGTAGCGGGGATAGATTGGAGCAGTACTTC

d_gene: -
j_gene: TRBJ2-3
v_gene: TRBV7-6
abundance: -
CDR3aa: CASSLDLRNTQYF
CDR3nt: TGTGCCAGCAGCTTAGATCTACGAAATACGCAGTATTTT

d_gene: TRBD1
j_gene: TRBJ2-4
v_gene: TRBV18
abundance: -
CDR3aa: CASSPDREGNIQYF
CDR3nt: TGTGCCAGCTCTCCGGACAGGGAAGGAAACATTCAGTACTTC

d_gene: TRBD2
j_gene: TRBJ2-1
v_gene: TRBV5-1
abundance: many
CDR3aa: CASQRGGYNEQFF
CDR3nt: TGCGCCAGTCAGCGGGGGGGCTACAATGAGCAGTTCTTC

d_gene: -
j_gene: TRBJ1-5
v_gene: TRBV29-1
abundance: many
CDR3aa: CSVRENSNQPQHF
CDR3nt: TGCAGCGTCCGGGAAAATAGCAATCAGCCCCAGCATTTT

d_gene: -
j_gene: TRBJ2-3
v_gene: TRBV20-1
abundance: -
CDR3aa: CSATISTDTQYF
CDR3nt: TGCAGTGCAACGATAAGCACAGATACGCAGTATTTT

d_gene: TRBD1
j_gene: TRBJ2-7
v_gene: TRBV14
abundance: -
CDR3aa: CASSHRQGRSYEQYF
CDR3nt: TGTGCCAGCAGCCACAGACAGGGGCGTAGTTACGAGCAGTACTTC

d_gene: -
j_gene: TRBJ1-3
v_gene: TRBV15
abundance: many
CDR3aa: CATSRATGNTIYF
CDR3nt: TGTGCCACCAGCAGAGCTACGGGAAACACCATATATTTT

d_gene: TRBD2
j_gene: TRBJ2-3
v_gene: TRBV27
abundance: many
CDR3aa: CASSPYLAGGPDTQYF
CDR3nt: TGTGCCAGCAGTCCCTATCTAGCGGGGGGGCCAGATACGCAGTATTTT

d_gene: -
j_gene: TRBJ1-5
v_gene: TRBV7-9
abundance: many
CDR3aa: CASSEDNQPQHF
CDR3nt: TGTGCCAGCAGCGAAGACAATCAGCCCCAGCATTTT

d_gene: -
j_gene: TRBJ1-2
v_gene: TRBV20-1
abundance: many
CDR3aa: CSARGPDSSYGYTF
CDR3nt: TGCAGTGCTAGAGGCCCGGACAGCTCCTATGGCTACACCTTC

d_gene: -
j_gene: TRBJ2-7
v_gene: TRBV4-1
abundance: few
CDR3aa: CASSQPGGGAYEQYF
CDR3nt: TGCGCCAGCAGCCAACCTGGGGGGGGCGCCTACGAGCAGTACTTC

d_gene: -
j_gene: TRBJ2-3
v_gene: TRBV30
abundance: -
CDR3aa: CAWSVHAGMADTQYF
CDR3nt: TGTGCCTGGAGTGTACACGCAGGGATGGCAGATACGCAGTATTTT